A selection of T cell receptor beta chains follows, all from one sample in a study of T cells in Graves' hyperthyroidism and ophthalmopathy. Via MiXCR, TCRdb re-called the multiplex PCR reads, giving one row per CDR3 protein. The profile shows more than 300,000 distinct CDR3 sequences, over 10% of them singletons. What was sequenced was blood. The receptors shown here come from a woman aged 18-29 years with Graves' hyperthyroidism. Each CDR3 is given with its conserved first and last residue. D genes are given only for firm matches. Clone size is given for some rows only: seen once, a few or many times, or a class if the clone is expanded.

TRBV7-9	many	-	TRBJ1-1	TGTGCCAGCAGCTTGGCTCCCAGGGCCGGAGGGACTGAAGCTTTCTTT	CASSLAPRAGGTEAFF
TRBV3-1	-	-	TRBJ1-1	TGTGTCAGCAGCCAAGATCTAGGGGTGAACACTGAAGCTTTCTTT	CVSSQDLGVNTEAFF
TRBV6-1	few	-	TRBJ1-6	TGTGCCAGCAGTGAACCCTTCGACGGCTATAATTCACCCCTCCACTTT	CASSEPFDGYNSPLHF
TRBV7-9	many	-	TRBJ2-7	TGTGCCAGCAGCAACGCTGGGAACGAGCAGTACTTC	CASSNAGNEQYF
TRBV7-6	-	-	TRBJ2-1	TGTGCCAGCAGCGTCGAGGTTTACAATGAGCAGTTCTTC	CASSVEVYNEQFF
TRBV18	-	-	TRBJ2-2	TGTGCCAGCTCACCAGTGTATGGACAGACGAACACCGGGGAGCTGTTTTTT	CASSPVYGQTNTGELFF
TRBV10-3	many	-	TRBJ2-2	TGTGCCATCAGTGAACAGAACACCGGGGAGCTGTTTTTT	CAISEQNTGELFF
TRBV30	few	-	TRBJ1-1	TGTGCCTGGGAAAGACTTCAGGGTACTGAAGCTTTCTTT	CAWERLQGTEAFF
TRBV20-1	few	-	TRBJ2-1	TGCAGTGCATACCAGGGGGCGGGAGGGGATGAGCAGTTCTTC	CSAYQGAGGDEQFF
TRBV6-1	many	TRBD1	TRBJ1-5	TGTGCCGGTCAACAGGGGATACATCAGCCCCAGCATTTT	CAGQQGIHQPQHF
TRBV6-1	many	-	TRBJ1-4	TGTGCCAGCAGTGATGGCGACAGAGAAAAACTGTTTTTT	CASSDGDREKLFF
TRBV6-1	many	-	TRBJ2-6	TGTGCCAGCAGTGAGGGGTCTGGGGCCAACGTCCTGACTTTC	CASSEGSGANVLTF
TRBV20-1	many	-	TRBJ1-4	TGCAGTGCCGGCGGGGGGGCCCAGGAAAAACTGTTTTTT	CSAGGGAQEKLFF
TRBV5-1	few	TRBD1	TRBJ2-3	TGCGCCAGCAGCTCCGTCCTCGGACAGGGGGGCGCAGATACGCAGTATTTT	CASSSVLGQGGADTQYF
TRBV7-9	many	TRBD1	TRBJ2-7	TGTGCCAGCAGCCCACCGACAGGGGGTACCTACGAGCAGTACTTC	CASSPPTGGTYEQYF
TRBV20-1	-	-	TRBJ1-5	TGCAGTGCTAGAGGGCAGGGCAATCAGCCCCAGCATTTT	CSARGQGNQPQHF
TRBV2	many	-	TRBJ2-7	TGTGCCAGCAGGCGGGACAGATCCTACGAGCAGTACTTC	CASRRDRSYEQYF
TRBV5-1	many	-	TRBJ1-1	TGCGCCAGCAGCTTGTCCGTATCGGGGCTCGGCACTGAAGCTTTCTTT	CASSLSVSGLGTEAFF
TRBV7-9	many	TRBD1	TRBJ2-3	TGTGCCAGCAGCTTAGGACAGGGGGCTGGAGATACGCAGTATTTT	CASSLGQGAGDTQYF
TRBV5-1	-	TRBD1	TRBJ2-1	TGCGCCAGCAGCTCGGGACAGGGTAACAATGAGCAGTTCTTC	CASSSGQGNNEQFF